Listed below are T cell receptor beta chains from one sample, sequenced in a study of T cell repertoires in cytomegalovirus infection. TCRdb re-called the reads with MiXCR, one entry per CDR3 protein. The table lists hundreds of thousands of distinct CDR3 sequences, roughly a quarter of them singletons. Sequencing used CD8+ T cells from PBMCs. The receptors were sampled from a human donor in good health (CMV status not recorded). Some clones in this sample may be carry-over from other donors' samples. Both conserved end residues are part of each CDR3. Each record gives: CDR3 protein, CDR3 DNA, CDR3 length, D gene, clone size, J gene, V gene. D genes are given only for firm matches. Expanded clones are given a class, and other clones once, few, many or no size at all.

cdr3_aa: CAISESPSGAYNEQFF; cdr3_nt: TGTGCCATCAGTGAGTCGCCTAGCGGGGCATACAATGAGCAGTTCTTC; cdr3_length: 16; d_call: TRBD2; clone_size: many; j_call: TRBJ2-1; v_call: TRBV10-3
cdr3_aa: CATSLLGGSDEQYF; cdr3_nt: TGTGCCACCAGCCTCCTGGGGGGGTCGGACGAGCAGTACTTC; cdr3_length: 14; d_call: TRBD2; clone_size: NA; j_call: TRBJ2-7; v_call: TRBV15
cdr3_aa: CASSQNRGGTYNEQFF; cdr3_nt: TGTGCCAGCAGCCAAAATCGGGGGGGGACCTACAATGAGCAGTTCTTC; cdr3_length: 16; d_call: TRBD2; clone_size: NA; j_call: TRBJ2-1; v_call: TRBV5-6
cdr3_aa: CASRPFTGDTEAFF; cdr3_nt: TGCGCCAGCAGACCCTTTACAGGGGACACTGAAGCTTTCTTT; cdr3_length: 14; d_call: TRBD1; clone_size: NA; j_call: TRBJ1-1; v_call: TRBV5-1
cdr3_aa: CATSDRDRNTGELFF; cdr3_nt: TGTGCCACCAGTGACCGGGACAGGAACACCGGGGAGCTGTTTTTT; cdr3_length: 15; d_call: TRBD1; clone_size: NA; j_call: TRBJ2-2; v_call: TRBV24-1
cdr3_aa: CASSVGQGNTEAFF; cdr3_nt: TGTGCCAGCAGCGTAGGACAGGGTAACACTGAAGCTTTCTTT; cdr3_length: 14; d_call: TRBD1; clone_size: NA; j_call: TRBJ1-1; v_call: TRBV9
cdr3_aa: CASSLPGTSGTDTQYF; cdr3_nt: TGTGCCAGCAGCTTGCCAGGGACTAGCGGCACAGATACGCAGTATTTT; cdr3_length: 16; d_call: TRBD2; clone_size: many; j_call: TRBJ2-3; v_call: TRBV7-9
cdr3_aa: CAISERDEQYF; cdr3_nt: TGTGCCATCAGTGAGCGGGACGAGCAGTACTTC; cdr3_length: 11; d_call: NA; clone_size: few; j_call: TRBJ2-7; v_call: TRBV10-3
cdr3_aa: CSAPIGDSYEQYF; cdr3_nt: TGCAGCGCGCCCATAGGCGATTCCTACGAGCAGTACTTC; cdr3_length: 13; d_call: NA; clone_size: NA; j_call: TRBJ2-7; v_call: TRBV29-1
cdr3_aa: CSARDKGSPIRPYGYTF; cdr3_nt: TGCAGTGCTAGAGATAAGGGTAGCCCGATCCGCCCCTATGGCTACACCTTC; cdr3_length: 17; d_call: NA; clone_size: once; j_call: TRBJ1-2; v_call: TRBV20-1
cdr3_aa: CASSAGGSSQETQYF; cdr3_nt: TGTGCCAGCAGCGCCGGTGGGTCCTCACAAGAGACCCAGTACTTC; cdr3_length: 15; d_call: NA; clone_size: NA; j_call: TRBJ2-5; v_call: TRBV9
cdr3_aa: CSVGTGPSDTGELFF; cdr3_nt: TGCAGCGTCGGAACGGGACCGAGTGACACCGGGGAGCTGTTTTTT; cdr3_length: 15; d_call: NA; clone_size: few; j_call: TRBJ2-2; v_call: TRBV29-1
cdr3_aa: CASSLILGTSGGAEDTQYF; cdr3_nt: TGTGCCAGCAGCTTGATTCTTGGGACTAGCGGGGGGGCCGAAGATACGCAGTATTTT; cdr3_length: 19; d_call: TRBD2; clone_size: many; j_call: TRBJ2-3; v_call: TRBV7-8
cdr3_aa: CASSYRQGLGTEAFF; cdr3_nt: TGTGCCAGCAGCTATCGACAGGGGTTGGGCACTGAAGCTTTCTTT; cdr3_length: 15; d_call: TRBD1; clone_size: many; j_call: TRBJ1-1; v_call: TRBV7-2
cdr3_aa: CASSSEEVITGELFF; cdr3_nt: TGTGCCAGCAGCTCGGAGGAAGTTATCACCGGGGAGCTGTTTTTT; cdr3_length: 15; d_call: NA; clone_size: NA; j_call: TRBJ2-2; v_call: TRBV13
cdr3_aa: CASSLGGSGGHSTDTQYF; cdr3_nt: TGTGCCAGCAGCTTAGGTGGTAGCGGGGGCCATAGCACAGATACGCAGTATTTT; cdr3_length: 18; d_call: TRBD2; clone_size: few; j_call: TRBJ2-3; v_call: TRBV7-8
cdr3_aa: CASSELETGEDNEQFF; cdr3_nt: TGTGCCAGCAGTGAGCTGGAAACAGGGGAGGACAATGAGCAGTTCTTC; cdr3_length: 16; d_call: NA; clone_size: NA; j_call: TRBJ2-1; v_call: TRBV2
cdr3_aa: CASSLRPRTSTDTQYF; cdr3_nt: TGTGCCAGCAGCTTAAGGCCCCGGACTAGCACAGATACGCAGTATTTT; cdr3_length: 16; d_call: NA; clone_size: many; j_call: TRBJ2-3; v_call: TRBV7-2